The present T cell receptor (beta chain) was sequenced within a study of shared clonotypes between healthy human individuals. Points from the study as a whole: Represented diversity (both genetic and exposure-history) was limited by the small number of donors.

About this clone itself: The antigen remains unidentified.

The donors, all of them Caucasian adults, lived in Nashville, Tennessee. Approximately 95 million PBMCs went into genomic DNA for unsorted samples. V dropped 1 base and J dropped 8 bases, with 11 bases sitting between them. This CDR3 spans 13 amino acids. The germline V gene has CDR1 SGHTA and CDR2 FQGNSA. The sequencing of unsorted PBMC DNA took place on ten immunoSEQ deep assay plates. Clones were sequenced by immunoSEQ multiplex PCR, and TCRdb holds only the in-frame ones, with some missing. The table includes 450,000 or so clones, over 60% detected once. The receptor was isolated from a middle-aged woman in good health. Some clones in this sample may be carry-over from other donors' samples. Sequenced sample: PBMCs. The chain employs TRBV7-2 and TRBJ1-2; weak D call: TRBD1 (5 bases). CDR3 nucleotides: TGTGCCAGCAGCTTAGATCGGGGCCGGGGCTACACCTTC. This codes for CASSLDRGRGYTF.